These T cell receptor beta chains were read from a single sample in a study of blood T cell repertoires in COVID-19. Produced via immunoSEQ multiplex PCR; TCRdb's table is partial and in-frame only. The data hold roughly 100,000 clones, with 76% observed a single time. Sequencing was performed on peripheral blood. The receptor source for this set is a man aged 65 to 79 with acute or convalescent COVID-19. The CDR3 runs from the conserved cysteine through the conserved F or W. A D gene is named only where the DNA matches it firmly. Expanded clones get a size class; other rows say once, few or many, or leave the size out.

D | J | size | V | DNA | CDR3
. | TRBJ1-2 | . | TRBV7-9 | TGTGCCAGCAGCCCCTCAGGGTATGGCTACACCTTC | CASSPSGYGYTF
. | TRBJ1-5 | . | TRBV6-5 | TGTGCCAGCAGAACAGAGATTCATAGCAATCAGCCCCAGCATTTT | CASRTEIHSNQPQHF
. | TRBJ1-1 | . | TRBV3-1/TRBV3-2 | TGTGCCAGCAGCCACGGCACTGAAGCTTTCTTT | CASSHGTEAFF
. | TRBJ1-6 | . | TRBV2 | TGTGCCAGCAGTGAAGAACGGAACAGTTACTCACCCCTCCACTTT | CASSEERNSYSPLHF
TRBD1 | TRBJ2-5 | . | TRBV28 | TGTGCCAGCAGTTTCGGACAGGGGCGCGAGACCCAGTACTTC | CASSFGQGRETQYF
. | TRBJ2-7 | . | TRBV5-4 | TGTGCCAGCAGCTTGAAGGGCCAGGGTACCTACGAGCAGTACTTC | CASSLKGQGTYEQYF
. | TRBJ2-3 | . | TRBV7-9 | TGTGCCAGCAGCTTATTAAACACAGGGATAGGAACAGATACGCAGTATTTT | CASSLLNTGIGTDTQYF
TRBD2 | TRBJ2-7 | . | TRBV28 | TGTGCCAGCAACCGTGGACTAGCGGGAACCCAAGAGCAGTACTTC | CASNRGLAGTQEQYF
. | TRBJ1-1 | . | TRBV7-6 | TGTGCCAGCAGCTTAATCGTGAGGGGGATCGAGAACACTGAAGCTTTCTTT | CASSLIVRGIENTEAFF
TRBD1 | TRBJ1-2 | . | TRBV11-2 | TGTGCCAGCAGCTTAAACGCCAACAGGGGCCACCCTAACTATGGCTACACCTTC | CASSLNANRGHPNYGYTF
. | TRBJ1-4 | . | TRBV5-1 | TGCGCCAGCAGCTTCGATACAGGGAGGGGAGGTGAAAAACTGTTTTTT | CASSFDTGRGGEKLFF
. | TRBJ1-5 | once | TRBV15 | TGTGCCACCAGCAGGGAACAGGATAATCAGCCCCAGCATTTT | CATSREQDNQPQHF
. | TRBJ2-1 | many | TRBV19 | TGTGCCAGTAGTCCGCAAGGAGGGACCGTTGACAATGAGCAGTTCTTC | CASSPQGGTVDNEQFF
TRBD1 | TRBJ1-1 | . | TRBV5-4 | TGTGCCAGCAGCCCGCAGGGGGCCCACACTGAAGCTTTCTTT | CASSPQGAHTEAFF
TRBD2 | TRBJ2-2 | . | TRBV28 | TGTGCCAGCAGCCCAGGGGGACTAGCGGGAGAGGCCGGGGAGCTGTTTTTT | CASSPGGLAGEAGELFF
TRBD1 | TRBJ2-2 | . | TRBV2 | TGTGCCAGCAGTGAAGTTGGGTGGGGACAGGGGGCCACCGGGGAGCTGTTTTTT | CASSEVGWGQGATGELFF
. | TRBJ1-5 | . | TRBV25-1 | TGTGCCAGCAGTGGCCACAGGGGCAATCAGCCCCAGCATTTT | CASSGHRGNQPQHF
. | TRBJ1-5 | . | TRBV5-6 | TGTGCCAGCAGCGGGGGTGGGACTTGGAACAATCAGCCCCAGCATTTT | CASSGGGTWNNQPQHF
TRBD2 | TRBJ2-7 | many | TRBV5-4 | TGTGCCACGACTAGCGTGACCTACGAGCAGTACTTC | CATTSVTYEQYF
TRBD2 | TRBJ2-4 | once | TRBV5-6 | TGTGCCAGCAGCTTGGGACTAGCGGAAAACATTCAGTACTTC | CASSLGLAENIQYF
TRBD1 | TRBJ1-4 | once | TRBV12-3/TRBV12-4 | TGTGCCAGCAGTCCCAACAGGGGCGAAAAACTGTTTTTT | CASSPNRGEKLFF
TRBD1 | TRBJ2-2 | . | TRBV5-8 | TGTGCCAGCAGCTTGTATGGGACAGCCGCCGGGGAGCTGTTTTTT | CASSLYGTAAGELFF
. | TRBJ1-1 | few | TRBV6-5 | TGTGCCAGCACCCAGGGCCAAATTAACACTGAAGCTTTCTTT | CASTQGQINTEAFF
. | TRBJ1-4 | . | TRBV5-1 | TGCGCCAGCAGCGTGACAGGACCTGCAACTAATGAAAAACTGTTTTTT | CASSVTGPATNEKLFF
. | TRBJ1-2 | . | TRBV28 | TGTGCCAGCAGTTTACGGGGCGGGGGTAACTATGGCTACACCTTC | CASSLRGGGNYGYTF